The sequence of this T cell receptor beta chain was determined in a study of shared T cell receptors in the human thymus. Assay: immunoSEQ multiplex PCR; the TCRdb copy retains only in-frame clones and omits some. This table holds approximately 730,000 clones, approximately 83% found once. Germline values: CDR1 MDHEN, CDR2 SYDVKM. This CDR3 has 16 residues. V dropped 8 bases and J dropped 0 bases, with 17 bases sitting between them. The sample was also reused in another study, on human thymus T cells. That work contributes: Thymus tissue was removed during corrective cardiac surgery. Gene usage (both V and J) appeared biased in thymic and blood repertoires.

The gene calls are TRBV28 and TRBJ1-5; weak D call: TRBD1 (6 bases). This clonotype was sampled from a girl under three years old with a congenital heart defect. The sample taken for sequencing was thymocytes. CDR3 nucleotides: TGTGCCAGCTCGGGACACCTTCACCTTAGCAATCAGCCCCAGCATTTT. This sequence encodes CASSGHLHLSNQPQHF. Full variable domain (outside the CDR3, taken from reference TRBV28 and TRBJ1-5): DVKVTQSSRYLVKRTGEKVFLECVQDMDHENMFWYRQDPGLGLRLIYFSYDVKMKEKGDIPEGYSVSREKKERFSLILESASTNQTSMYLCASSGHLHLSNQPQHFGDGTRLSIL.